The 20 T cell receptor beta chains reported below all come from one sample, sequenced in a study of blood T cell repertoires in COVID-19. Sequencing used immunoSEQ multiplex PCR; TCRdb keeps in-frame clones, though not all of them. Among about 380,000 clones listed, more than 65% were seen once. Sequenced material: peripheral blood. The origin of the receptors is a human donor with acute or convalescent COVID-19. The donor label of this sample is uncertain.

This clone was counted between two and nine times. The chain combines TRBV5-1 with TRBJ1-2; 8 bases line up with TRBD1. The germline V gene has CDR1 SGHRS and CDR2 YFSETQ. With V trimmed by 4 bases and J by 3 bases, 8 bases remained unmatched. CDR3 length: 15 residues. CDR3 bases: TGCGCCAGCAGCGGACGAACAGGGGGGGACTATGGCTACACCTTC. Translating it yields CASSGRTGGDYGYTF. Combining the CDR3 with reference TRBV5-1 and TRBJ1-2 gives the whole variable domain KAGVTQTPRYLIKTRGQQVTLSCSPISGHRSVSWYQQTPGQGLQFLFEYFSETQRNKGNFPGRFSGRQFSNSRSEMNVSTLELGDSALYLCASSGRTGGDYGYTFGSGTRLTVV.

The V and J genes are TRBV5-4 and TRBJ2-7, with 9 bases aligning to TRBD1. This CDR3 is built from 14 residues. Germline CDR1 is SGHNT and CDR2 is YYREEE (reference sequence). The V segment lost 4 bases and the J segment 2 bases; nucleotides outside the gene matches: 4. For the CDR3, the DNA is TGTGCCAGCAGCGAGGACAGGGGAACCTACGAGCAGTACTTC. Translated: CASSEDRGTYEQYF.

CDR3 DNA sequence: TGTGCCACCCGGGACCGAGGAGGGTTGAACACTGAAGCTTTCTTT. Translation gives CATRDRGGLNTEAFF. The chain couples TRBV10-3 to TRBJ1-1; perhaps TRBD1 as D (5 bases). Germline V gene data show CDR1 as ENHRY and CDR2 as SYGVKD. The ends were cut back, 10 bases at V and 0 bases at J, with 18 bases in the middle. CDR3 size: 15 residues.

The CDR3 DNA follows: TGCAGCGTTGAGATGGGACAGTTGGGGCTTGGCTACACCTTC. Its protein is CSVEMGQLGLGYTF. The rearrangement uses TRBV29-1 and TRBJ1-2; 7 bases map to TRBD1. Trimming took 3 bases from V and 7 from J; bases not matched to a gene: 11. The CDR3 extends over 14 amino acids. The germline V gene encodes CDR1 SQVTM and CDR2 ANQGSEA.

The V call is TRBV13, the J call TRBJ2-7; TRBD2 is a possible D gene (5 bases). V was clipped by 0 bases and J by 4 bases, with 13 bases between them. CDR1 is PRHDT and CDR2 is FYEKMQ in the germline V gene (reference sequence). The CDR3 has 15 residues. In DNA form, the CDR3 reads TGTGCCAGCAGCTTAGGAGAGGGAGTTATGTACGAGCAGTACTTC. This sequence encodes CASSLGEGVMYEQYF.

In this sample, this clone turned up a few times. The rearrangement joins TRBV2 to TRBJ1-5, with a tentative D call TRBD1 (6 bases). Germline V gives CDR1 SNHLY, CDR2 FYNNEI. The length of the CDR3 is 13 residues. The ends were cut back, 4 bases at V and 6 bases at J, with 10 bases in the middle. CDR3: CASSARGVQPQHF. CDR3 sequence (DNA): TGTGCCAGCAGTGCCAGGGGTGTTCAGCCCCAGCATTTT.

The chain joins TRBV7-9 to TRBJ1-5, with D uncertain. V gave up 5 bases and J gave up 7 bases, with 9 bases separating them. CDR1 and CDR2 (germline): SEHNR, FQNEAQ (reference sequence). The CDR3 spans 12 residues. The CDR3 is CASSRGGQPQHF. The CDR3 DNA is TGTGCCAGCAGCAGAGGAGGACAGCCCCAGCATTTT.

The V gene is TRBV6-5, the J gene TRBJ2-5; TRBD2 is a possible D gene (5 bases). This CDR3 contains 13 residues. Germline V gene lookup returns CDR1 MNHEY and CDR2 SVGAGI. V gave up 2 bases and J gave up 7 bases, with 11 bases separating them. CDR3 coding DNA: TGTGCCAGCAGTTACGAGCGGCGTGGGACCCAGTACTTC. Amino acid sequence: CASSYERRGTQYF.

The rearrangement uses TRBV5-1 and TRBJ2-3, with 7 nucleotides matching TRBD2. Germline loops: CDR1 SGHRS, CDR2 YFSETQ. Trimming took 0 bases from V and 1 from J; bases not matched to a gene: 11. The CDR3 length is 18 residues. Here the CDR3 reads CASSLAGARLARTDTQYF. CDR3 nucleotides: TGCGCCAGCAGCTTGGCCGGAGCGAGACTAGCTCGCACAGATACGCAGTATTTT. Full variable domain (remainder filled in from reference TRBV5-1 and TRBJ2-3): KAGVTQTPRYLIKTRGQQVTLSCSPISGHRSVSWYQQTPGQGLQFLFEYFSETQRNKGNFPGRFSGRQFSNSRSEMNVSTLELGDSALYLCASSLAGARLARTDTQYFGPGTRLTVL.

The chain has TRBV6-5 and TRBJ1-5, with 10 bases identical to TRBD1. This CDR3 spans 15 amino acids. In germline, CDR1 is MNHEY, CDR2 SVGAGI. After removal of 6 bases from V and 4 bases from J, the junction contained 6 bases not matched to a gene. This CDR3 is CASRTGGLGNQPQHF. In nucleotides, the CDR3 is TGTGCCAGCAGGACAGGGGGCTTAGGGAATCAGCCCCAGCATTTT.

This chain connects TRBV7-2 to TRBJ2-3, with D hard to call. The germline V gene encodes CDR1 SGHTA and CDR2 FQGNSA. Between the trimmed V and J ends, which lost 0 bases and 6 bases, there was a span of 10 bases. This CDR3 region has 14 residues. The DNA of the CDR3 is TGTGCCAGCAGCTTAGCACGAGCGATGGATACGCAGTATTTT. Residues: CASSLARAMDTQYF.

This clone was seen once. V and J are TRBV7-9 and TRBJ1-1; TRBD1 aligns across 7 bases. V trimming: 2 bases; J trimming: 1 base; junction bases outside the gene matches: 16. Germline CDR1 SEHNR, CDR2 FQNEAQ (reference sequence). The CDR3 length is 19 residues. The CDR3 nucleotides are TGTGCCAGCAGCTTATATGCGGCCCGACAGGGACGGAAGAACACTGAAGCTTTCTTT. Translation gives CASSLYAARQGRKNTEAFF.

The sample holds a few counts of this clone. This chain joins TRBV7-6 and TRBJ2-1; the D gene is possibly TRBD2 (6 bases). V lost 3 bases and J lost 0, with 9 bases in between. This CDR3 is 15 amino acids long. Germline CDR1 reads SGHVS; CDR2 reads FNYEAQ. The DNA of the CDR3 is TGTGCCAGCAGCTTGGGTAGCGGCTCCTACAATGAGCAGTTCTTC. It yields the protein CASSLGSGSYNEQFF.

The chain combines TRBV9 with TRBJ2-1; 9 nucleotides align to TRBD2. The junction had 5 bases not matched to a gene; V was cut back by 5 bases and J by 2 bases. The CDR3 runs to 15 residues. Germline-derived CDR1 and CDR2 are SGDLS and YYNGEE. The CDR3 loop is CASRSSGGPYNEQFF. CDR3 bases: TGTGCCAGCAGGTCCAGCGGGGGGCCCTACAATGAGCAGTTCTTC.

The rearrangement joins TRBV5-5 to TRBJ1-1; no definite D call. CDR1 is SGHKS, CDR2 YYEKEE, per germline (reference sequence). The CDR3 runs 14 residues. V lost 5 bases, J lost 4 bases, and 15 bases lay in between. The CDR3 sequence is CASRPLSFSTEAFF. The DNA of the CDR3 is TGTGCCAGCAGGCCCCTATCGTTCTCCACTGAAGCTTTCTTT.

The chain employs TRBV11-2 and TRBJ2-5; possible D gene TRBD1, 6 bases. From germline, CDR1 is SGHAT and CDR2 FQNNGV. V gave up 5 bases and J gave up 1 base, with 17 bases separating them. The length of the CDR3 is 16 residues. The CDR3 region is CASSTRQARVQETQYF. In nucleotides, the CDR3 is TGTGCCAGCAGCACCCGACAGGCGAGGGTCCAAGAGACCCAGTACTTC.

The CDR3 reads CASSLVKGVVYEQYF. The CDR3 nucleotides are TGTGCCAGTAGTCTCGTCAAAGGAGTCGTGTACGAGCAGTACTTC. The chain has TRBV19 and TRBJ2-7; D is unresolved. This CDR3 spans 15 amino acids. V was pared by 5 bases and J by 4 bases, with 18 bases between. From germline, CDR1 is LNHDA and CDR2 SQIVND (reference sequence).

This chain links TRBV12-3 or TRBV12-4 with TRBJ1-1; D unresolved. V lost 6 bases and J lost 1, with 9 bases in between. The CDR3 is 13 residues long. CDR3 region: CASRTSGNTEAFF. Here the CDR3 DNA reads TGTGCCAGCAGAACAAGTGGGAACACTGAAGCTTTCTTT.

Turning to this clone: Other nucleotide sequences in the sample specify the same CDR3. This chain connects TRBV18 to TRBJ1-2; 8 bases agree with TRBD1. The CDR3 length is 13 residues. Per germline, CDR1 KGHSH and CDR2 LQKENI. V lost 6 bases and J lost 3; bases outside the gene matches: 3. The CDR3 DNA is TGTGCCAGCTCCCCGGGACAGGACTATGGCTACACCTTC. Residues: CASSPGQDYGYTF.

This clone was seen a few times. The V and J genes are TRBV30 and TRBJ1-2, with D uncertain. The CDR3 runs to 12 residues. The V gene lost 4 bases and the J gene lost 8 bases, with 14 bases spanning the gap. Germline V gene sequence: CDR1 GTSNPN, CDR2 SVGIG (reference sequence). CDR3 protein: CAWNSRSWGYTF. Written as DNA, the CDR3 is TGTGCCTGGAACAGCCGTTCTTGGGGCTACACCTTC. The whole variable domain, remainder taken from reference TRBV30 and TRBJ1-2, is SQTIHQWPATLVQPVGSPLSLECTVEGTSNPNLYWYRQAAGRGLQLLFYSVGIGQISSEVPQNLSASRPQDRQFILSSKKLLLSDSGFYLCAWNSRSWGYTFGSGTRLTVV.